This entry describes one T cell receptor beta chain. Sequence at one end of the junction differs from germline and may be a read error. Co-extraction of RNA and DNA was performed on about 20-33 mg of unsorted bulk tissue. HBV chronically infected the treatment-naive patients. The length of the CDR3 is 16 residues. Per the germline V gene, CDR1 is MNHEY and CDR2 is SVGAGI. This record belongs to a study of tumor-infiltrating lymphocytes in primary liver carcinoma. Study-level information: These were node-negative, non-metastatic T1-T3 tumors of roughly 4 to 10 cm. Per sample, productive TCRbeta reads numbered roughly 3.5 to 7.13 million, similar across tissue types.

The input was around 500 ng total RNA; TCR beta cDNA was made from it with a constant-region primer. Sequencing libraries for TCR beta derived from three nested multiplex PCR rounds that used slightly modified ARM-PCR. Investigators reported that the first two PCR rounds, at 10 cycles each, used TRBV1-TRBV30 forward primers with a C-beta reverse primer. TCRdb passed the multiplex PCR reads through MiXCR, listing each CDR3 protein once. The sample carries approximately 73,000 distinct CDR3 sequences, about 72% recorded once. Source material: liver tumor tissue from sampling region 4. This sample's subset: tumor region T4, right-lateral pole. V usage is TRBV6-5 and J usage is TRBJ2-1, with TRBD2 matching over 13 bases. This clonotype was obtained from a man aged 35-49 years with primary liver carcinoma and hepatitis B virus infection. The CDR3, as DNA: TGTGCCAGCTGTTATGGGACTAGCGGGATTTACAATCAGCAGTTCTTC. This encodes CASCYGTSGIYNQQFF.